What follows is one T cell receptor beta chain and its context. Its antigen is undetermined. CDR1 is SGDLS and CDR2 is YYNGEE in the germline V gene. V was pared by 1 base and J by 1 base, with 2 bases of the junction left unmatched. CDR3 size: 14 residues. PCR was performed using 60 Vbeta and 13 Jbeta primers. Method: immunoSEQ multiplex PCR; TCRdb's copy keeps in-frame clones and lacks some. The sample consists of some 130,000 clones, approximately 79% of them appearing once. The record originates from a study of cytomegalovirus exposure and HLA in healthy donors. Study observations and caveats: Presence/absence comparisons presumed near-even sequencing depth among donors. Most TCR beta V segments were productive about 87% or about 30% of the time in an earlier analysis. Later work found that TCR association rates differed between HLA loci; DRB1 had the most and HLA-C the fewest.

The sequence derives from a man in his forties in good health and CMV-seropositive. The chain links TRBV9 to TRBJ2-7; 7 bases match TRBD1. Sequenced material: PBMCs. CDR3 amino acids: CASSVTGQSYEQYF. As DNA, the CDR3 is TGTGCCAGCAGCGTAACGGGACAGTCCTACGAGCAGTACTTC. The full variable domain, rest sourced from reference TRBV9 and TRBJ2-7, is DSGVTQTPKHLITATGQRVTLRCSPRSGDLSVYWYQQSLDQGLQFLIQYYNGEERAKGNILERFSAQQFPDLHSELNLSSLELGDSALYFCASSVTGQSYEQYFGPGTRLTVT.